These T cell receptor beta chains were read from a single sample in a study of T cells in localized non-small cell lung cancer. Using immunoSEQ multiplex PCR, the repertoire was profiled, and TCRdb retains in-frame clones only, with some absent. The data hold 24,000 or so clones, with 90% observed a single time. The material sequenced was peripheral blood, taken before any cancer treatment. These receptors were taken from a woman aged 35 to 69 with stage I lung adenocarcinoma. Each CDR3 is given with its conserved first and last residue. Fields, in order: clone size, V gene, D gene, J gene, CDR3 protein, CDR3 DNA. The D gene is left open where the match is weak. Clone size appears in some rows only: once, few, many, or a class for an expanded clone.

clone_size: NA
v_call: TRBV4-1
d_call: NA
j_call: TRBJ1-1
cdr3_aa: CASTLRGGSDPENTEAFF
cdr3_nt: TGCGCCAGCACCCTAAGAGGGGGGTCGGACCCCGAGAACACTGAAGCTTTCTTT

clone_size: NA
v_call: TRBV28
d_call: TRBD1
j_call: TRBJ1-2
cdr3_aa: CDSSLKVGQGKIGYTF
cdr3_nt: TGTGACAGCAGTTTAAAGGTCGGACAGGGGAAGATCGGCTACACCTTC

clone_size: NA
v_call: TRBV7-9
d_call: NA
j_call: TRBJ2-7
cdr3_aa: CASSLGVYEQYF
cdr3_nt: TGTGCCAGCAGCTTAGGCGTTTACGAGCAGTACTTC

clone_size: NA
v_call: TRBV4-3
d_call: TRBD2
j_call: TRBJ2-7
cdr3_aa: CASSQERTGGPHEQYF
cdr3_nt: TGCGCCAGCAGCCAAGAGAGGACGGGAGGGCCTCATGAGCAGTACTTC

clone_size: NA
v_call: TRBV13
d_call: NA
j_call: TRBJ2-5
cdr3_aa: CASSSRGGPRRETQYF
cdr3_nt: TGTGCCAGCAGCTCCCGAGGTGGCCCGAGGCGGGAGACCCAGTACTTC

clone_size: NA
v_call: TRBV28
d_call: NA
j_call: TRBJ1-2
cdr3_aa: CASSTPSPLANYGYTF
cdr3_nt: TGTGCCAGCAGTACCCCTTCCCCCTTAGCTAACTATGGCTACACCTTC

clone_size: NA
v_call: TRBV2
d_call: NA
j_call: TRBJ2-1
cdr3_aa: CASSGGGQKFF
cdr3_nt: TGTGCCAGCAGTGGGGGCGGACAGAAGTTCTTC

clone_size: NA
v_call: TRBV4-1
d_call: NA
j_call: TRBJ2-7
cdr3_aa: CASSQTLGPRAYEQYF
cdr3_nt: TGCGCCAGCAGCCAAACCCTTGGCCCGAGGGCCTACGAGCAGTACTTC

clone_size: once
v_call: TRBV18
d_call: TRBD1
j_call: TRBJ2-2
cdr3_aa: CASSRDRDTGELFF
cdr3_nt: TGTGCCAGCTCACGTGACAGGGACACCGGGGAGCTGTTTTTT

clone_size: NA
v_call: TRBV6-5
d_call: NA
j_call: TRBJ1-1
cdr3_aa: CASSYSTRANTEAFF
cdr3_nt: TGTGCCAGCAGTTACTCGACCAGGGCGAACACTGAAGCTTTCTTT

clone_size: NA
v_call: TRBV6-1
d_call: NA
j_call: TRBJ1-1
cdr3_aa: CASSEAWLNTEAFF
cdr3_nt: TGTGCCAGCAGTGAAGCGTGGCTGAACACTGAAGCTTTCTTT

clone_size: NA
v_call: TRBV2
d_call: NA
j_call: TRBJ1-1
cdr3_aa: CASGLQVNTEAFF
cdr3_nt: TGTGCCAGCGGATTGCAGGTGAACACTGAAGCTTTCTTT

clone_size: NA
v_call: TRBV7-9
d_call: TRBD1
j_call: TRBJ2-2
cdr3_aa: CASSLSTGGAGELFF
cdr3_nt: TGTGCCAGCAGCTTAAGTACAGGGGGCGCCGGGGAGCTGTTTTTT

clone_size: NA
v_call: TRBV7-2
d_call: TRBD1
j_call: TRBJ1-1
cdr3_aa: CASSLDTGTGGTEAFF
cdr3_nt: TGTGCCAGCAGCTTAGACACCGGGACAGGGGGCACTGAAGCTTTCTTT

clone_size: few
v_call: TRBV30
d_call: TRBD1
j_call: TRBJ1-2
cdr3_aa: CAWSVSAGTGPKAGGYTF
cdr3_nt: TGTGCCTGGAGTGTGAGTGCCGGGACAGGCCCCAAAGCCGGTGGCTACACCTTC

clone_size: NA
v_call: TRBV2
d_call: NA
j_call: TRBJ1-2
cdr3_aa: CASSYSGGGYTF
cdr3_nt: TGTGCCAGCAGTTACTCCGGGGGAGGCTACACCTTC

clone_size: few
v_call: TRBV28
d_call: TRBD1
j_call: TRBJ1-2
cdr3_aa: CASSTGTGVRGYTF
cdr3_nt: TGTGCCAGCAGTACCGGGACAGGGGTGAGGGGCTACACCTTC

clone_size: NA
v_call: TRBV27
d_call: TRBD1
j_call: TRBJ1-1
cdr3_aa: CASGDRGTEAFF
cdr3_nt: TGTGCCAGCGGGGACAGGGGCACTGAAGCTTTCTTT

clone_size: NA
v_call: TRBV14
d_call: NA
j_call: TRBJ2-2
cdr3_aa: CASSPHHGELFF
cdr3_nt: TGTGCCAGCAGCCCTCACCACGGGGAGCTGTTTTTT

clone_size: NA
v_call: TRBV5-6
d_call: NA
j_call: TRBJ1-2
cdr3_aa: CASSSQDRYGYTF
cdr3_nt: TGTGCCAGCAGCTCCCAGGATCGCTATGGCTACACCTTC

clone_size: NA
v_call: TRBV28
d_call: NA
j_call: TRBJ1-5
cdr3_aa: CASRYNVNQPQHF
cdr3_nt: TGTGCCAGCAGGTACAATGTCAATCAGCCCCAGCATTTT

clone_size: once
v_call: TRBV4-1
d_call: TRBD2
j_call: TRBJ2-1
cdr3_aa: CASSQETSGSPNEQFF
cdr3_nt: TGCGCCAGCAGCCAAGAGACTAGCGGGAGTCCGAATGAGCAGTTCTTC

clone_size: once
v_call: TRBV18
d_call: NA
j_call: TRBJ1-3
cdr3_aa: CASSPQGTGNTIYF
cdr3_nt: TGTGCCAGCTCACCACAGGGGACTGGAAACACCATATATTTT

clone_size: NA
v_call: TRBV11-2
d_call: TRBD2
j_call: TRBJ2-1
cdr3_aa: CASSPLRLREEFF
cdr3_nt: TGTGCCAGCAGTCCTCTCCGACTCCGGGAGGAGTTCTTC

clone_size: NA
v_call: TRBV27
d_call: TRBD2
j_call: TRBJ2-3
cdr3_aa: CASSLVAGDLTDTQYF
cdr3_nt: TGTGCCAGCAGTCTCGTAGCGGGAGACTTGACAGATACGCAGTATTTT

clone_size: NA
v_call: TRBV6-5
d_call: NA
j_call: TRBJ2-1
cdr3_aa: CASSYEISSYNEQFF
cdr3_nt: TGTGCCAGCAGTTACGAGATTAGCTCCTACAATGAGCAGTTCTTC

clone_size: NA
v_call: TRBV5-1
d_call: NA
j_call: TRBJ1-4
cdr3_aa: CASSLTARGEKLFF
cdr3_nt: TGCGCCAGCAGCTTGACAGCGAGGGGTGAAAAACTGTTTTTT

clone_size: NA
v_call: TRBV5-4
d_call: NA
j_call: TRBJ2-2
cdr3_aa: CASSTRTGELFF
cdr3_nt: TGTGCCAGCAGCACTCGAACCGGGGAGCTGTTTTTT

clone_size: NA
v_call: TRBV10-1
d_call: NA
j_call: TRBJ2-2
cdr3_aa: CASRATELTGELFF
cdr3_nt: TGCGCCAGCAGGGCGACAGAGTTAACCGGGGAGCTGTTTTTT

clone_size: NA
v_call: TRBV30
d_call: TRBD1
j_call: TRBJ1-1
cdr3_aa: CAWGNRGGNTEAFF
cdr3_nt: TGTGCCTGGGGTAACAGGGGGGGGAACACTGAAGCTTTCTTT

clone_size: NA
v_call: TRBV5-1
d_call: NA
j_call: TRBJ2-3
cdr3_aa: CASSLASGTDTQYF
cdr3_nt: TGCGCCAGCAGCTTGGCCTCCGGCACAGATACGCAGTATTTT

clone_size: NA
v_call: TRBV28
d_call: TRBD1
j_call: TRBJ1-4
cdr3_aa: CASSRDRAGKLFF
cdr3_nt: TGTGCCAGCAGCCGCGACAGGGCTGGCAAACTGTTTTTT

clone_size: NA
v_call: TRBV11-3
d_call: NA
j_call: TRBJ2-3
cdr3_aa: CASSTSRFTDTQYF
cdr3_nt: TGTGCCAGCAGCACTAGTAGATTCACAGATACGCAGTATTTT

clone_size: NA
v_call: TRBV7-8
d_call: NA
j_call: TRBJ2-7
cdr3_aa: CASSPANGGMDEQYF
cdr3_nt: TGTGCCAGCAGCCCAGCCAACGGGGGAATGGACGAGCAGTACTTC

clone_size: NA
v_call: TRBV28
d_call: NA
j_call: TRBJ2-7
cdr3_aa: CASSLLRYEQYF
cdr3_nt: TGTGCCAGCAGTTTGTTGCGATACGAGCAGTACTTC

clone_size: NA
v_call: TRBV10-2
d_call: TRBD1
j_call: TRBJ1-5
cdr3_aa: CASSGQGFNQPQHF
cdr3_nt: TGCGCCAGCAGTGGACAGGGATTCAATCAGCCCCAGCATTTT

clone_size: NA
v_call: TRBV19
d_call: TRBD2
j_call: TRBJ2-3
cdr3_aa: CASSIERGAGSADTQYF
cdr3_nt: TGTGCCAGTAGTATAGAGCGGGGGGCAGGGAGCGCAGATACGCAGTATTTT

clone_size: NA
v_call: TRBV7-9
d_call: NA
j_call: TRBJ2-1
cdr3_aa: CAAGNEQFF
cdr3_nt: TGTGCCGCGGGGAATGAGCAGTTCTTC

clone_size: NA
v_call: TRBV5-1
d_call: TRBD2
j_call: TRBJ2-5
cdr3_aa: CASSLGAGGPKETQYF
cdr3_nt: TGCGCCAGCAGCCTGGGGGCGGGAGGGCCTAAAGAGACCCAGTACTTC

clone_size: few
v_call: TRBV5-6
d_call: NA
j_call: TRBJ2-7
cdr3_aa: CASSRLDADIYEQYF
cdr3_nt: TGTGCCAGCAGCCGTTTAGATGCGGACATTTACGAGCAGTACTTC

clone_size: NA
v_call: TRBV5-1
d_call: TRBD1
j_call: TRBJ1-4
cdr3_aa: CASSLGGTGTNEKLFF
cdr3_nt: TGCGCCAGCAGCTTGGGCGGGACAGGGACTAATGAAAAACTGTTTTTT

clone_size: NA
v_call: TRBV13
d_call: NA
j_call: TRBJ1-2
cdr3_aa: CASSFPGSYGYTF
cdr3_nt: TGTGCCAGCAGCTTCCCCGGAAGCTATGGCTACACCTTC

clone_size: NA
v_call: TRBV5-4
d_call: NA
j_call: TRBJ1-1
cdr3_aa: CASSLKQLNTEAFF
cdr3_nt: TGTGCCAGCAGCCTCAAACAACTAAACACTGAAGCTTTCTTT

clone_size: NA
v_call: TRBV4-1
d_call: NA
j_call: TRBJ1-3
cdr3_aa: CASSPGTAGTGNTIYF
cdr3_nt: TGCGCCAGCAGCCCTGGGACCGCCGGGACTGGAAACACCATATATTTT

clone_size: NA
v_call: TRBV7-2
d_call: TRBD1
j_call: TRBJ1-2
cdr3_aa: CASSLAGTGGAYTF
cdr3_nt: TGTGCCAGCAGCTTAGCGGGGACAGGGGGCGCCTACACCTTC

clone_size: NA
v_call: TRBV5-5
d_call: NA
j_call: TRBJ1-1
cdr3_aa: CASSLQGNTEAFF
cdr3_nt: TGTGCCAGCAGTTTACAGGGAAACACTGAAGCTTTCTTT

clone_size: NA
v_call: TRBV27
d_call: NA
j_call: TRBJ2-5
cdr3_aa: CASSLTRNDETQYF
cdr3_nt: TGTGCCAGCAGTTTAACTAGGAATGATGAGACCCAGTACTTC

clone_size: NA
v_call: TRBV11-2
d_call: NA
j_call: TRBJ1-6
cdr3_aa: CASSRGRNSPLHF
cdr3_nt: TGTGCCAGCAGCCGAGGACGGAACTCACCCCTCCACTTT